The 7 T cell receptor beta chains reported below all come from one sample, sequenced in a study of identical twins. A single record per CDR3 protein comes from TCRdb applying MiXCR to the 5' RACE reads. The data show a few hundred thousand distinct CDR3 sequences, about 8.9% seen once. This same sample was also taken into another study, of yellow fever vaccine responses in identical twins.

Material for sequencing was CD8+ T cells sorted from blood. These receptors all stem from a woman between 18 and 30 years old in good health.

The chain recombines TRBV11-2 with TRBJ1-3; D is unresolved. V lost 5 bases to trimming and J lost 3 bases, with 5 bases between them. Germline CDR1 and CDR2: SGHAT and FQNNGV. The CDR3 runs 12 residues. DNA for the CDR3: TGTGCCAGCAGCGTGAGTGGAAACACCATATATTTT. This encodes CASSVSGNTIYF.

The chain recombines TRBV5-6 with TRBJ2-3, with D possibly TRBD2 on 6 matching bases. From germline, CDR1 is SGHDT and CDR2 YYEEEE. Between the trimmed V and J ends, which lost 4 bases and 6 bases, there was a span of 15 bases. This CDR3 region has 14 residues. The CDR3 bases are TGTGCCAGCAGCCTCGGGACTCCCTCTGATACGCAGTATTTT. It specifies CASSLGTPSDTQYF.

The V gene is TRBV25-1, the J gene TRBJ2-1; 8 nucleotides line up with TRBD1. Germline V gene data show CDR1 as MGHDK and CDR2 as SYGVNS. CDR3 length equals 16 residues. The trim removed 5 bases at V and 4 bases at J, leaving 10 bases unmatched. The chain's CDR3 is CASSPQGAFLYNEQFF. The CDR3 DNA follows: TGTGCCAGCAGTCCGCAGGGGGCTTTCCTTTACAATGAGCAGTTCTTC. The full variable domain, with the rest looked up from reference TRBV25-1 and TRBJ2-1, is EADIYQTPRYLVIGTGKKITLECSQTMGHDKMYWYQQDPGMELHLIHYSYGVNSTEKGDLSSESTVSRIRTEHFPLTLESARPSHTSQYLCASSPQGAFLYNEQFFGPGTRLTVL.

This clonotype has only a few counts. CDR3 in amino acids: CASSLSPDHRHEQFF. In nucleotides, the CDR3 is TGTGCCAGCAGTTTATCGCCCGACCACCGACATGAGCAGTTCTTC. The chain uses TRBV27 and TRBJ2-1; D remains ambiguous. This CDR3 is built from 15 residues. V lost 0 bases to trimming and J lost 8 bases, with 14 bases between them. Germline CDR1 and CDR2: MNHEY and SMNVEV (reference sequence).

Ten or more counts support this clonotype. The chain joins TRBV3-1 to TRBJ2-1; 7 nucleotides match TRBD1. Germline trimming cut 3 bases from V and 6 bases from J; bases unmatched to any gene: 14. CDR3 size: 17 residues. Germline V gene sequence: CDR1 LGHDT, CDR2 YNNKEL (reference sequence). The CDR3 DNA sequence: TGTGCCAGCAGCCATGGACACCGGGACAGTTGGGTCAATGAGCAGTTCTTC. It is translated as CASSHGHRDSWVNEQFF.

This clonotype was recorded a few times. CDR3 sequence: CATSREGNTEAFF. The CDR3 nucleotides read TGTGCCACCAGCAGAGAGGGGAACACTGAAGCTTTCTTT. The chain uses TRBV15 and TRBJ1-1; D is unclear. CDR1 LNHNV and CDR2 YYDKDF come from the germline V gene (reference sequence). The CDR3 has 13 amino acids. The V and J ends lost 0 bases and 1 base respectively, with 3 bases between them.

The chain employs TRBV6-1 and TRBJ2-7; D might be TRBD1 or TRBD2, each matching 5 bases. Germline lookup yields CDR1 MNHNS and CDR2 SASEGT. V was pared by 7 bases and J by 3 bases, with 19 bases between. This CDR3 contains 15 residues. The CDR3 nucleotides are TGTGCCAGCATTGAGGGACCCTCCCCAGGCTACGAGCAGTACTTC. Protein sequence: CASIEGPSPGYEQYF.